The 17 T cell receptor beta chains reported below all come from one sample, sequenced in a study of T cell responses to AZD1222 COVID-19 vaccine. Profiled with immunoSEQ multiplex PCR; TCRdb holds only in-frame clones, not every one. This table holds 75,000 to 100,000 clones, roughly 88% found once. This specimen consisted of peripheral blood, obtained on day 0 of AZD1222 vaccination. Receptors originate from an adult in good health.

The chain has TRBV9 and TRBJ1-4; weak D call: TRBD1 (6 bases). Trimming shortened V by 0 bases and J by 6 bases, and 12 bases separated the two germline ends. The CDR3 contains 15 residues. Germline CDR1 is SGDLS and CDR2 is YYNGEE. Written as DNA, the CDR3 is TGTGCCAGCAGCGTAGGCGGGACACAAGATGAAAAACTGTTTTTT. Protein product: CASSVGGTQDEKLFF.

The chain employs TRBV4-3 and TRBJ2-1, with 7 bases aligning to TRBD2. This CDR3 spans 15 amino acids. After removal of 4 bases from V and 9 bases from J, the junction contained 12 bases not matched to a gene. Germline CDR1 reads LGHNA; CDR2 reads YSLEER. This CDR3 reads CASSRGRAGVVEQFF. The CDR3 coding sequence is TGCGCCAGCAGCCGAGGGCGGGCGGGAGTCGTTGAGCAGTTCTTC.

The chain uses TRBV7-2 and TRBJ1-5, with no clear D. V was cut by 0 bases and J by 7 bases, with 16 bases left in between. This CDR3 is 16 amino acids long. Germline assignment: CDR1 SGHTA and CDR2 FQGNSA. The CDR3 DNA reads as TGTGCCAGCAGCTTAGCGGCTGGCTCCCGGGGACAGCCCCAGCATTTT. It specifies CASSLAAGSRGQPQHF. Full variable domain (rest looked up from reference TRBV7-2 and TRBJ1-5): GAGVSQSPSNKVTEKGKDVELRCDPISGHTALYWYRQSLGQGLEFLIYFQGNSAPDKSGLPSDRFSAERTGGSVSTLTIQRTQQEDSAVYLCASSLAAGSRGQPQHFGDGTRLSIL.

The gene calls are TRBV2 and TRBJ2-1; D uncertain. The CDR3 has 17 residues. Trimming pared 5 bases from V and 4 bases from J, leaving 21 bases between. Per the germline V gene, CDR1 is SNHLY and CDR2 is FYNNEI. As DNA, the CDR3 is TGTGCCAGCAGTTCTCCACCTGCAGGCCCTGGGTACAATGAGCAGTTCTTC. It is translated as CASSSPPAGPGYNEQFF.

Comments on this clone: Other DNA sequences in this sample translate to the same CDR3. The chain is built from TRBV10-3 and TRBJ1-2; D perhaps matches TRBD1 (5 bases). The CDR3 spans 16 residues. Trimming pared 0 bases from V and 2 bases from J, leaving 13 bases between. In germline, CDR1 is ENHRY, CDR2 SYGVKD. CDR3 coding DNA: TGTGCCATCAGTGAGTCAGGCCAGGGTGCAAACTATGGCTACACCTTC. Encoded protein: CAISESGQGANYGYTF.

V is TRBV19 and J is TRBJ1-5; D unclear. There are 14 residues in the CDR3. The V and J ends lost 3 bases and 4 bases respectively, with 10 bases between them. Germline V gives CDR1 LNHDA, CDR2 SQIVND (reference sequence). CDR3 protein: CASSMRQVNQPQHF. DNA of the CDR3: TGTGCCAGTAGTATGCGGCAGGTGAATCAGCCCCAGCATTTT.

The chain is built from TRBV24-1 and TRBJ2-6; TRBD1 is a possible D gene (6 bases). The CDR3 extends over 16 amino acids. V lost 5 bases and J 2 bases, leaving 12 bases between the germline ends. Germline CDR1 is KGHDR and CDR2 is SFDVKD. This CDR3 reads CATSGAQGTGANVLTF. Here the CDR3 DNA reads TGTGCCACCAGTGGAGCGCAGGGGACTGGGGCCAACGTCCTGACTTTC.

V usage is TRBV27 and J usage is TRBJ1-5, with D unclear. The CDR3 sequence is 13 residues long. V dropped 5 bases and J dropped 2 bases, with 7 bases sitting between them. CDR1 and CDR2 from the germline V gene are MNHEY and SMNVEV (reference sequence). This chain's CDR3 is CASSRDRNQPQHF. For the CDR3, the DNA is TGTGCCAGCAGTAGAGACCGCAATCAGCCCCAGCATTTT.

The chain combines TRBV6-1 with TRBJ1-4; D ambiguous. V was pared by 4 bases and J by 4 bases, with 16 bases between. CDR3 length: 16 residues. Germline CDR1 and CDR2: MNHNS and SASEGT. CDR3 nucleotide sequence: TGTGCCAGCAGTGGGGCTGAGGCGGGGAATAATGAAAAACTGTTTTTT. Translating gives CASSGAEAGNNEKLFF.

V is TRBV27 and J is TRBJ1-4; D is ambiguous. The CDR3 covers 12 residues. V gave up 2 bases and J gave up 7 bases, with 5 bases separating them. Looked up from germline, CDR1 is MNHEY and CDR2 is SMNVEV (reference sequence). The CDR3 region is CASSLDGEKLFF. The CDR3, as DNA: TGTGCCAGCAGTTTAGACGGTGAAAAACTGTTTTTT.

The CDR3 region has the DNA TGTGCCAGCGCGTCCCAGAGGTCCTACAATGAGCAGTTCTTC. Protein sequence: CASASQRSYNEQFF. The chain employs TRBV7-2 and TRBJ2-1; D call uncertain. The CDR3 is 14 residues long. V was cut by 8 bases and J by 1 base, with 12 bases left in between. Germline CDR1 SGHTA, CDR2 FQGNSA. Together with reference TRBV7-2 and TRBJ2-1, the CDR3 gives the full variable domain: GAGVSQSPSNKVTEKGKDVELRCDPISGHTALYWYRQSLGQGLEFLIYFQGNSAPDKSGLPSDRFSAERTGGSVSTLTIQRTQQEDSAVYLCASASQRSYNEQFFGPGTRLTVL.

CDR3 region: CASSQGWPPEGGYTF. CDR3 DNA: TGCGCCAGCAGCCAAGGCTGGCCCCCGGAGGGTGGCTACACCTTC. The chain is built from TRBV4-3 and TRBJ1-2; D remains unclear. Germline lookup yields CDR1 LGHNA and CDR2 YSLEER. This CDR3 has 15 amino acids. V dropped 1 base and J dropped 7 bases, with 16 bases sitting between them.

The gene calls are TRBV5-1 and TRBJ2-3; no clear D gene. V lost 2 bases and J 5 bases, leaving 15 bases between the germline ends. CDR3 length: 15 amino acids. Germline values: CDR1 SGHRS, CDR2 YFSETQ. The CDR3 coding sequence is TGCGCCAGCAGCTTCCATGACCCTGCGGTAGATACGCAGTATTTT. Protein sequence: CASSFHDPAVDTQYF.

This clone came up once. CDR3 in amino acids: CASSQGGRPHTDTQYF. In nucleotides, the CDR3 is TGTGCCAGCAGCCAGGGGGGCAGGCCTCACACAGATACGCAGTATTTT. The chain employs TRBV14 and TRBJ2-3; D assignment may be TRBD1 or TRBD2 (6 bases each). The CDR3 has 16 residues. The V end lost 3 bases, the J end lost 2 bases, and 15 bases lay between the germline ends. Germline CDR1 reads SGHDN; CDR2 reads FVKESK.

V is TRBV18 and J is TRBJ1-1; weak D call: TRBD1 (5 bases). The CDR3 loop spans 13 amino acids. Germline V gene sequence: CDR1 KGHSH, CDR2 LQKENI. V was cut by 6 bases and J by 1 base, with 9 bases left in between. As DNA, the CDR3 is TGTGCCAGCTCCGACAGCCCGAACACTGAAGCTTTCTTT. This codes for CASSDSPNTEAFF.

J is TRBJ1-6 and V is TRBV19; D perhaps matches TRBD1 (6 bases). With 5 bases removed from V and 5 bases from J, the gap between germline ends came to 10 bases. The V gene's germline CDR1 is LNHDA and CDR2 SQIVND (reference sequence). CDR3 length: 14 amino acids. CDR3 sequence reads: CASSARGDNSPLHF. The CDR3 nucleotides are TGTGCCAGTAGTGCCAGGGGAGATAATTCACCCCTCCACTTT.

The CDR3 region is CASSSYTGRGYNEQFF. The CDR3 DNA is TGTGCCAGCAGCTCCTATACGGGAAGGGGGTACAATGAGCAGTTCTTC. The chain links TRBV11-2 to TRBJ2-1, with D perhaps TRBD1 (6 bases). The germline V gene encodes CDR1 SGHAT and CDR2 FQNNGV. The CDR3 is 16 amino acids. Trimming removed 4 bases from V and 4 bases from J, with 17 bases in between.